This T cell receptor (beta chain) was sequenced during a study of control samples from healthy donors and cancer patients (dated by TCRdb to about 2020). Library preparation was by the immunoSEQ multiplex PCR assay. TCRdb stores this immuneACCESS table with in-frame sequences only. Part of the clones is absent; in the studies checked, under half of the shortfall reflects unresolved V genes, and no reason is known for the rest. The sample table records more than 120,000 clones; about 91% of these occur just once. The ten largest clones capture roughly 3.2% of the sample. Comments on this clone: There is no known antigen for this receptor. Base-call qualities are not available, and no considerably larger clone is one nucleotide away.

The CDR3 covers 15 residues, taking in both the cysteine and the phenylalanine. Only the CDR3 portion is preserved as DNA: 45 bases, with reading frame beginning at the first base. V is pared back by 0 bases and J by 2 bases, with 10 bases lying between the germline termini. The germline V gene specifies SGDLS as CDR1 and YYNGEE as CDR2. The chain is made from TRBV9 and TRBJ2-3; D gene: possibly TRBD2, on 6 matching bases. This clonotype originated in a man aged 25-40 years in good health. The sample comprised blood. The base sequence is TGTGCCAGCAGCGTAGCCCCTAGCGTCACAGATACGCAGTATTTT. Its protein reads: CASSVAPSVTDTQYF.